The 26 T cell receptor beta chains in this list originate from one sample, sequenced in a study of blood T cell repertoires in COVID-19. Sequencing used immunoSEQ multiplex PCR; TCRdb keeps in-frame clones, though not all of them. The sample includes tens of thousands of clones, more than 85% of them seen just once. Sequencing was done on a sample of peripheral blood. All receptors derive from a woman aged 70-85 years with active COVID-19.

This clone was seen once. The chain recombines TRBV7-6 with TRBJ2-5, with TRBD1 matching 9 bases. CDR3 length: 14 amino acids. In germline, CDR1 is SGHVS, CDR2 FNYEAQ. Germline trimming cut 4 bases from V and 5 bases from J; bases unmatched to any gene: 5. The CDR3 DNA reads TGTGCCAGCAGCTACAGGGGGCAGGGGGAGACCCAGTACTTC. Amino acid sequence: CASSYRGQGETQYF. Full variable domain (remainder filled in from reference TRBV7-6 and TRBJ2-5): GAGVSQSPRYKVTKRGQDVALRCDPISGHVSLYWYRQALGQGPEFLTYFNYEAQQDKSGLPNDRFSAERPEGSISTLTIQRTEQRDSAMYRCASSYRGQGETQYFGPGTRLLVL.

V and J are TRBV3-1 (or the pseudogene TRBV3-2) and TRBJ1-4; the match to TRBD1 covers 8 bases. Trimming removed 5 bases from V and 11 bases from J; junction bases left unmatched: 10. CDR1 is LGHDT, CDR2 YNNKEL, per germline (reference sequence). This CDR3 contains 14 residues. The CDR3 bases are TGTGCCAGCAGCGTCGACAGGGGATGGGGGAAACTGTTTTTT. Amino acids: CASSVDRGWGKLFF.

J is TRBJ2-7 and V is TRBV6-5, with a weak D call TRBD1 (5 bases). Trimming pared 4 bases from V and 2 bases from J, leaving 12 bases between. Germline CDR1 MNHEY, CDR2 SVGAGI. The CDR3 is 14 residues long. CDR3 loop: CASSFLTETYEQYF. Written as DNA, the CDR3 is TGTGCCAGCAGTTTTTTGACAGAAACCTACGAGCAGTACTTC.

This CDR3 reads CASSGLERELNEQFF. CDR3 DNA sequence: TGTGCCAGCAGTGGCCTCGAGCGGGAGCTAAATGAGCAGTTCTTC. The gene calls are TRBV2 and TRBJ2-1; TRBD2 agrees at 8 bases. CDR3 length: 15 residues. Trimming took 4 bases from V and 7 from J; bases not matched to a gene: 9. The germline V gene encodes CDR1 SNHLY and CDR2 FYNNEI.

V is TRBV10-1 and J is TRBJ2-1; a weak D match, TRBD1 (6 bases). This CDR3 region has 14 residues. The V and J ends lost 2 bases and 3 bases respectively, with 8 bases between them. Germline V CDR1 and CDR2: WNHNN, SYGVQD (reference sequence). The CDR3 region has the DNA TGCGCCAGCAGTGAGAGGGGGTTCTACAATGAGCAGTTCTTC. It encodes CASSERGFYNEQFF.

The rearrangement uses TRBV5-1 and TRBJ2-6; D is perhaps TRBD2 (5 bases). V lost 2 bases and J lost 0, with 9 bases in between. Germline CDR1 SGHRS, CDR2 YFSETQ. CDR3 length: 16 amino acids. Here the CDR3 reads CASSFGGLSGANVLTF. Here the CDR3 DNA reads TGCGCCAGCAGCTTTGGAGGCCTCTCTGGGGCCAACGTCCTGACTTTC.

J is TRBJ2-3 and V is TRBV28, with D possibly matching TRBD2 (6 bases). V lost 8 bases and J 4 bases, leaving 10 bases between the germline ends. The CDR3 spans 12 residues. CDR1 is MDHEN, CDR2 SYDVKM, per germline. The DNA of the CDR3 is TGTGCCAGCGGGGAGGAAGCAGATACGCAGTATTTT. Protein sequence: CASGEEADTQYF.

J is TRBJ2-2 and V is TRBV9; TRBD2 matches 8 bases. The CDR3 loop spans 16 amino acids. Germline lookup yields CDR1 SGDLS and CDR2 YYNGEE. Trimming cost V 0 bases and J 4 bases; bases outside gene matches: 5. DNA for the CDR3: TGTGCCAGCAGCGTAGTAGGTAGCGGGATCACCGGGGAGCTGTTTTTT. This codes for CASSVVGSGITGELFF.

This chain joins TRBV6-4 and TRBJ2-3; TRBD2 matches 10 bases. The CDR3 extends over 19 amino acids. V was clipped by 6 bases and J by 0 bases; unmatched bases: 15. Germline CDR1 MRHNA, CDR2 SNTAGT. CDR3 coding DNA: TGTGCCAGCAGCGCAGCGAGCATATCGACTAGCGGGAGCACAGATACGCAGTATTTT. It yields the protein CASSAASISTSGSTDTQYF.

The sample holds a few counts of this clone. The genes are TRBV5-4 and TRBJ1-2, with D possibly matching TRBD1 (6 bases). Germline CDR1 is SGHNT and CDR2 is YYREEE (reference sequence). CDR3 length: 15 residues. Trimming removed 4 bases at V and 4 bases at J, with 17 bases between. The CDR3 is CASSDSSGQLYGYTF. The CDR3 DNA sequence: TGTGCCAGCAGCGATTCGTCCGGACAGCTCTATGGCTACACCTTC. Full variable domain (rest looked up from reference TRBV5-4 and TRBJ1-2): ETGVTQSPTHLIKTRGQQVTLRCSSQSGHNTVSWYQQALGQGPQFIFQYYREEENGRGNFPPRFSGLQFPNYSSELNVNALELDDSALYLCASSDSSGQLYGYTFGSGTRLTVV.

The chain links TRBV9 to TRBJ1-2, with a possible D match to TRBD1 (5 bases). The germline V gene encodes CDR1 SGDLS and CDR2 YYNGEE. The CDR3 totals 15 residues. Trimming removed 0 bases from V and 8 bases from J, with 17 bases in between. The DNA of the CDR3 is TGTGCCAGCAGCGTAGGCCTCGGGGGGACTTTCGGCTACACCTTC. Translated: CASSVGLGGTFGYTF.

The rearrangement links TRBV12-3 or TRBV12-4 to TRBJ2-5; D not resolved. The CDR3 has 12 amino acids. V lost 5 bases and J lost 5, with 9 bases in between. The CDR3 reads CASSIIQETQYF. CDR3 nucleotide sequence: TGTGCCAGCAGTATCATTCAGGAGACCCAGTACTTC.

This chain joins TRBV11-1 and TRBJ1-1; 10 positions match TRBD1. The CDR3 loop spans 15 amino acids. Germline CDR1 SGHAT, CDR2 FQDESV (reference sequence). With V trimmed by 5 bases and J by 5 bases, 8 bases remained unmatched. CDR3 in amino acids: CASSPTGQGGTEAFF. The DNA for the CDR3 is TGTGCCAGCAGCCCAACCGGACAGGGGGGGACTGAAGCTTTCTTT.

In DNA, the CDR3 is TGTGCCAGCAGCGCCCGAGATGGGACTAAGGTAAAAGATACGCAGTATTTT. Its translation is CASSARDGTKVKDTQYF. The chain employs TRBV9 and TRBJ2-3, with 7 bases matching TRBD2. J was trimmed by 5 bases and V by 3 bases; bases with no gene match: 15. The CDR3 has 17 residues. Germline values: CDR1 SGDLS, CDR2 YYNGEE.

The chain links TRBV9 to TRBJ2-3; D remains ambiguous. The CDR3 contains 12 residues. Germline CDR1 reads SGDLS; CDR2 reads YYNGEE. Trimming left V 4 bases short and J 5 bases short, with 8 bases between. The CDR3 DNA sequence: TGTGCCAGCAGCCTGGAGTTAGATACGCAGTATTTT. Residues: CASSLELDTQYF.

The chain uses TRBV28 and TRBJ1-5, with 8 bases matching TRBD1. CDR1 and CDR2 (germline): MDHEN, SYDVKM. The CDR3 runs to 15 residues. Unmatched junction bases numbered 5, after V lost 1 base and J lost 6 bases. In DNA, the CDR3 is TGTGCCAGCAGTTTATCGGCAGGGGGCCTTCAGCCCCAGCATTTT. Its protein is CASSLSAGGLQPQHF.

The chain recombines TRBV5-1 with TRBJ2-2; 11 bases agree with TRBD1. CDR1 is SGHRS and CDR2 is YFSETQ in the germline V gene. This CDR3 is built from 15 residues. V lost 4 bases and J lost 6; bases outside the gene matches: 5. The CDR3 spells CASSLGTGGSGELFF. CDR3 nucleotide sequence: TGCGCCAGCAGCCTCGGGACAGGGGGTTCCGGGGAGCTGTTTTTT.

The count of this clone is one. The CDR3: CASSLGAINYGYTF. CDR3 DNA: TGTGCCAGCAGCTTAGGGGCGATCAACTATGGCTACACCTTC. The chain links TRBV11-2 to TRBJ1-2; D unresolved. Germline CDR1 reads SGHAT; CDR2 reads FQNNGV. The length of the CDR3 is 14 residues. V was cut by 1 base and J by 2 bases, with 8 bases left in between.

The rearrangement joins TRBV7-9 to TRBJ2-1; 7 nucleotides align to TRBD2. The CDR3 runs 15 residues. Trimming removed 3 bases from V and 2 bases from J; junction bases left unmatched: 4. Germline loops: CDR1 SEHNR, CDR2 FQNEAQ (reference sequence). CDR3 nucleotides: TGTGCCAGCAGCTTTGGCGGGAGACCCTACAATGAGCAGTTCTTC. Encoded protein: CASSFGGRPYNEQFF.

The V call is TRBV20-1, the J call TRBJ2-5, with 12 positions matching TRBD1. This CDR3 has 15 residues. V shed 3 bases and J 4 bases; nucleotides not matched to a gene: 6. The V gene's germline CDR1 is DFQATT and CDR2 SNEGSKA (reference sequence). CDR3: CSASGDRGRLETQYF. CDR3 coding DNA: TGCAGTGCTAGTGGGGACAGGGGGCGATTAGAGACCCAGTACTTC.

This clone was detected only a few times. The gene calls are TRBV27 and TRBJ2-1; 11 positions match TRBD2. The CDR3 has 20 amino acids. The V gene end was trimmed by 8 bases and the J gene end by 0 bases; junction bases not matched to a gene: 18. Germline V lookup: CDR1 MNHEY, CDR2 SMNVEV (reference sequence). The CDR3 DNA follows: TGTGCCAGCTCCCTTAAGGGGGGCCCAGGACTAGCGGGCTCCTACAATGAGCAGTTCTTC. It translates to CASSLKGGPGLAGSYNEQFF.

The rearrangement uses TRBV10-2 and TRBJ1-6; D is unresolved. The germline gives CDR1 WSHSY, CDR2 SAAADI. Trimming took off 0 bases at V and 9 bases at J, with 12 bases between the two ends. The CDR3 sequence is 15 residues long. This chain's CDR3 is CASSESTGSSSPLHF. As DNA, the CDR3 is TGCGCCAGCAGTGAGTCGACCGGGTCAAGTTCACCCCTCCACTTT.

This chain connects TRBV24-1 to TRBJ2-1; D is possibly TRBD1 (6 bases). V gave up 3 bases and J gave up 2 bases, with 13 bases separating them. This CDR3 has 16 amino acids. Germline loops: CDR1 KGHDR, CDR2 SFDVKD. The DNA for the CDR3 is TGTGCCACCAGTGATGGACAGCTGAGGGCCTACAATGAGCAGTTCTTC. Translating it yields CATSDGQLRAYNEQFF.

This chain joins TRBV2 and TRBJ2-5; a possible D gene is TRBD1 (6 bases). Between the trimmed V and J ends, which lost 4 bases and 2 bases, there was a span of 8 bases. The CDR3 is 13 amino acids. Per the germline V gene, CDR1 is SNHLY and CDR2 is FYNNEI. The CDR3 DNA reads TGTGCCAGCAGTGGGGGGCTACAAGAGACCCAGTACTTC. Amino acids: CASSGGLQETQYF.

The count of this clone is one. The rearrangement links TRBV7-9 to TRBJ2-5; 7 bases map to TRBD2. CDR1 is SEHNR, CDR2 FQNEAQ, per germline (reference sequence). The CDR3 length is 15 residues. Trimming removed 5 bases from V and 1 base from J; junction bases left unmatched: 7. The CDR3 is CASSPGGRGQETQYF. The CDR3 DNA sequence: TGTGCCAGCAGCCCGGGGGGTAGGGGCCAAGAGACCCAGTACTTC.

V usage is TRBV6-2 or TRBV6-3 and J usage is TRBJ2-7; 8 positions match TRBD1. The CDR3 length is 12 residues. V dropped 2 bases and J dropped 8; count of bases not matched to a gene: 2. The germline CDR1 and CDR2 sequences are MNHEY and SVGEGT. The CDR3 sequence: CASSYGQGQQYF. CDR3 DNA: TGTGCCAGCAGTTACGGACAGGGCCAGCAGTACTTC.